This TCR beta chain was captured in a study of cytomegalovirus exposure and HLA in healthy donors. The PCR made use of 60 Vbeta and 13 Jbeta primers. Method: immunoSEQ multiplex PCR; TCRdb's copy keeps in-frame clones and lacks some. The sample gives more than 110,000 clones, about 80% of which show up once; approximately 1.3% is in the top ten. Germline V gene data show CDR1 as SGHTA and CDR2 as FQGTGA. The CDR3 consists of 14 residues. V shed 5 bases, J shed 6 bases, and the junction held 5 bases outside the gene matches. The material sequenced was PBMCs. The clonotype comes from a man between 25 and 39 years old in good health and CMV-seropositive. The chain joins TRBV7-3 to TRBJ1-1, with 11 bases identical to TRBD1. CDR3 coding DNA: TGTGCCAGCAGCGTCGGACAGGGGGCCCCTGAAGCTTTCTTT. It translates to CASSVGQGAPEAFF.